One and the same sample provided the 3 T cell receptor beta chains below, sequenced in a study of cytomegalovirus exposure and HLA in healthy donors (dated by TCRdb to 2017 to 2019). To prepare the library, the immunoSEQ multiplex PCR assay was applied. A mixture of 60 forward primers for TCR Vbeta segments and 13 reverse primers for TCR Jbeta segments was used in the multiplex PCR. TCRdb stores this immuneACCESS table with in-frame sequences only. Part of the clones is absent; in the studies checked, under half of the shortfall reflects unresolved V genes, and no reason is known for the rest. Within this sample are tens of thousands of clones, with about 80% of them counted one time only. The ten most abundant clones make up about 7% of the sample. The sample was PBMCs. The source is a woman aged 40 to 49 in good health and CMV-seronegative.

The V call is TRBV29-1, the J call TRBJ2-5; the D gene is possibly TRBD2 (6 bases). The DNA end lines up better with TRBJ2-7; the J call may be wrong. The germline V gene encodes CDR1 SQVTM and CDR2 ANQGSEA. CDR3 length: 12 residues. CDR3 residues: CSAADSGYEQYF. The DNA for the CDR3 is TGCAGCGCGGCGGATAGCGGCTACGAGCAGTACTTC.

The count of this clone is one. The rearrangement uses TRBV27 and TRBJ1-5; D gene ambiguous. The ends were cut back, 2 bases at V and 6 bases at J, with 5 bases in the middle. Germline-derived CDR1 and CDR2 are MNHEY and SMNVEV (reference sequence). CDR3 length equals 12 residues. The CDR3 here is CASSLPGQPQHF. The CDR3 DNA reads TGTGCCAGCAGTTTACCCGGTCAGCCCCAGCATTTT.

This clone was observed a few times. The V and J genes are TRBV6-6 and TRBJ2-1, with D possibly being TRBD2 (6 bases). V shed 5 bases and J shed 8 bases, with 10 bases lying between them. Germline values: CDR1 MNHNY, CDR2 SVGAGI (reference sequence). CDR3 size: 12 residues. The CDR3 DNA follows: TGTGCCAGCAGTGGAGGGCCCTATGAGCAGTTCTTC. Translated: CASSGGPYEQFF.